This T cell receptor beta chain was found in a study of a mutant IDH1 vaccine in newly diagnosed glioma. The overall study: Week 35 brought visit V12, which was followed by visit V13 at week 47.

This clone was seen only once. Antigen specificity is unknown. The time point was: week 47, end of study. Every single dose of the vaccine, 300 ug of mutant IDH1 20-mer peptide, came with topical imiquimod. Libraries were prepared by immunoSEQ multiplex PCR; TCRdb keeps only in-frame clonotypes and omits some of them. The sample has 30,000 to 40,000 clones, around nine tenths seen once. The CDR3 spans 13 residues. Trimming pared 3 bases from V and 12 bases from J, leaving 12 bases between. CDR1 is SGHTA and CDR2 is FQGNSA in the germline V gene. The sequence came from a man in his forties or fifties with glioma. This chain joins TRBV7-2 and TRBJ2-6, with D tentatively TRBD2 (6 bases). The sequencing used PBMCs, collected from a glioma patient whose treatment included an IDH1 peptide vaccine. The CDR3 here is CASSFGGSIVLTF. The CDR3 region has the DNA TGTGCCAGCAGCTTCGGGGGTTCGATCGTCCTGACTTTC.